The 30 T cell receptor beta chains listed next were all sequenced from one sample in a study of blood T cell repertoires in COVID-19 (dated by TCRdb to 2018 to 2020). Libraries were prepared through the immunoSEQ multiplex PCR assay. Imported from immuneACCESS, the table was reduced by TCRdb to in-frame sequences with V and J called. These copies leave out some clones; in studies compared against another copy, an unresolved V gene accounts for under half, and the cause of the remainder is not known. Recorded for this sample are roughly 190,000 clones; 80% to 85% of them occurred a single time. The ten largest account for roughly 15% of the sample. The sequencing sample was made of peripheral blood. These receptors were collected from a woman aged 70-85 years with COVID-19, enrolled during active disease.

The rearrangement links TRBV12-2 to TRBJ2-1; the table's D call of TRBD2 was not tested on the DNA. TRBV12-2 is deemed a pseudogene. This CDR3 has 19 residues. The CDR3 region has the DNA TGTGCAAGTCGCTTACCATCCCCCGAGCGACCGAGCTCCTACAATGAGCAGTTCTTC. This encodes CASRLPSPERPSSYNEQFF.

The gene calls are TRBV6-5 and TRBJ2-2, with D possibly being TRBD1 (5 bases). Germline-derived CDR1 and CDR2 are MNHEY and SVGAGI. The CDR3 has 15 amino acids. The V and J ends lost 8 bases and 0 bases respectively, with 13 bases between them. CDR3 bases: TGTGCCAGCCGTCGTGGGGCAGCGAACACCGGGGAGCTGTTTTTT. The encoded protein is CASRRGAANTGELFF.

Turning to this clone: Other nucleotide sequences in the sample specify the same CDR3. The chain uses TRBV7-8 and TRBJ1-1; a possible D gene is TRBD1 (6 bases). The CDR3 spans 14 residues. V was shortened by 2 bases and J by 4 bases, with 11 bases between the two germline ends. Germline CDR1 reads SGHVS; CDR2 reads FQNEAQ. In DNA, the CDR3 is TGTGCCAGCAGCTTAACGCAGGGGAGCACTGAAGCTTTCTTT. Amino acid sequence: CASSLTQGSTEAFF. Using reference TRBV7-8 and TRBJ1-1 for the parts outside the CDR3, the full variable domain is GAGVSQSPRYKVAKRGQDVALRCDPISGHVSLFWYQQALGQGPEFLTYFQNEAQLDKSGLPSDRFFAERPEGSVSTLKIQRTQQEDSAVYLCASSLTQGSTEAFFGQGTRLTVV.

CDR3 sequence: CASSGGAYGYTF. CDR3 sequence (DNA): TGTGCCAGCTCAGGGGGTGCCTATGGCTACACCTTC. The chain is built from TRBV6-5 and TRBJ1-2; 7 nucleotides line up with TRBD1. Losses at the gene ends were 8 bases for V and 4 bases for J; bases not matched to a gene: 4. The CDR3 is made up of 12 amino acids. Germline-derived CDR1 and CDR2 are MNHEY and SVGAGI.

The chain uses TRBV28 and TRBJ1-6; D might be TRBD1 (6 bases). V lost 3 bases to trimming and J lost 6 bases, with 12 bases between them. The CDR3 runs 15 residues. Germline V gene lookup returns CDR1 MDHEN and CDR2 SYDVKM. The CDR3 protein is CASSLIGGSNSPLHF. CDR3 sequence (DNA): TGTGCCAGCAGTTTGATAGGGGGATCTAATTCACCCCTCCACTTT. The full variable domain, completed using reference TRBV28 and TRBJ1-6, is DVKVTQSSRYLVKRTGEKVFLECVQDMDHENMFWYRQDPGLGLRLIYFSYDVKMKEKGDIPEGYSVSREKKERFSLILESASTNQTSMYLCASSLIGGSNSPLHFGNGTRLTVT.

CDR3 DNA sequence: TGCGCCAGCAGCTGGGGACTAGCGGAAGATACGCAGTATTTT. Protein: CASSWGLAEDTQYF. This chain joins TRBV5-1 and TRBJ2-3; 11 positions match TRBD2. The CDR3 has 14 residues. J gave up 5 bases and V 3 bases, and 2 bases lay outside the gene matches. The germline V gene has CDR1 SGHRS and CDR2 YFSETQ.

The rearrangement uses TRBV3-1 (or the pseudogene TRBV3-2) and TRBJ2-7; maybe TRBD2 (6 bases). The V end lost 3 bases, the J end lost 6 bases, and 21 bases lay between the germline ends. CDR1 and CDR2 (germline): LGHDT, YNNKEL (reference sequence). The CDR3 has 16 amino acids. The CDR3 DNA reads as TGTGCCAGCAGCCATAGAGGCGGGACGAATGGATCCGAGCAGTACTTC. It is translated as CASSHRGGTNGSEQYF.

In DNA form, the CDR3 reads TGTGCCAGCAGCCCAGGGGGAGTGCAAGAGGTTGAAGCTTTCTTT. It codes for CASSPGGVQEVEAFF. This chain uses TRBV28 with TRBJ1-1, with 7 bases aligning to TRBD1. Per germline, CDR1 MDHEN and CDR2 SYDVKM. Trimming removed 6 bases from V and 7 bases from J; junction bases left unmatched: 14. The CDR3 is made up of 15 amino acids.

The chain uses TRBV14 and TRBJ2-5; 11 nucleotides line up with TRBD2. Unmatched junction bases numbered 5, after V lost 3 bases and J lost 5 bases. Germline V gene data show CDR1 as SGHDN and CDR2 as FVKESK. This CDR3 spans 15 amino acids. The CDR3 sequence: CASSHTSGSSETQYF. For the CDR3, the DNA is TGTGCCAGCAGCCACACTAGCGGGAGTAGCGAGACCCAGTACTTC.

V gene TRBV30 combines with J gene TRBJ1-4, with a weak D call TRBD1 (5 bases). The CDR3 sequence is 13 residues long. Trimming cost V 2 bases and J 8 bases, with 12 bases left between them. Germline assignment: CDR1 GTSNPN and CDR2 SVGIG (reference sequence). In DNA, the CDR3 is TGTGCCTGGAGTTCGGGGGGAGACGAAAAACTGTTTTTT. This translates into CAWSSGGDEKLFF.

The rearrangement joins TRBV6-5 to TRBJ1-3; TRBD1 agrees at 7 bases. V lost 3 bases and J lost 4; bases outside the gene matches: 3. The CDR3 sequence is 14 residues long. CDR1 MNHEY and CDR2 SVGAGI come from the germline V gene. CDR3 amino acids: CASSYTGEGNTIYF. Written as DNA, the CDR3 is TGTGCCAGCAGTTATACAGGGGAAGGAAACACCATATATTTT.

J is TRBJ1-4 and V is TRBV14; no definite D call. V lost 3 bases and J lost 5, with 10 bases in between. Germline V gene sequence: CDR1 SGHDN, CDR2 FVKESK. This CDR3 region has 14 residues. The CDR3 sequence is CASSQRNANEKLFF. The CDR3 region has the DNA TGTGCCAGCAGCCAGAGGAATGCCAATGAAAAACTGTTTTTT.

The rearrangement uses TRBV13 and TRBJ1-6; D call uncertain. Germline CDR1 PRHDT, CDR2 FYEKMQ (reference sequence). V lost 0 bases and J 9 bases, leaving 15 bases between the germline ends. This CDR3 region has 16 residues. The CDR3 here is CASSLGLPGSVSPLHF. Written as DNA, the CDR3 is TGTGCCAGCAGCTTAGGCCTACCGGGGTCGGTTTCACCCCTCCACTTT.

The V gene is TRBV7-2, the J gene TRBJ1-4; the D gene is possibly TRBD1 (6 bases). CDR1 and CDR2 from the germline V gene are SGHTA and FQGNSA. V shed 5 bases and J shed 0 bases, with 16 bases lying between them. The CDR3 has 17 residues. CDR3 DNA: TGTGCCAGCAGCCCGGGGCGAGGGGGTCCAACTAATGAAAAACTGTTTTTT. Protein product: CASSPGRGGPTNEKLFF.

The CDR3 is CASSSDPGQGYGYTF. The CDR3 DNA follows: TGTGCCAGCAGCTCCGATCCGGGACAGGGCTATGGCTACACCTTC. The J gene is TRBJ1-2, the V gene TRBV5-6; 9 nucleotides agree with TRBD1. This CDR3 contains 15 residues. Germline assignment: CDR1 SGHDT and CDR2 YYEEEE. With V trimmed by 3 bases and J by 4 bases, 7 bases remained unmatched.

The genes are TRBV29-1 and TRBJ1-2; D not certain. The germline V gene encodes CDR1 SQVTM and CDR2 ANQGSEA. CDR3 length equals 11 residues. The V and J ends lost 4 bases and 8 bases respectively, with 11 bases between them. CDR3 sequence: CSVGSNRGYTF. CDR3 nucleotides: TGCAGCGTTGGTTCCAATCGGGGCTACACCTTC.

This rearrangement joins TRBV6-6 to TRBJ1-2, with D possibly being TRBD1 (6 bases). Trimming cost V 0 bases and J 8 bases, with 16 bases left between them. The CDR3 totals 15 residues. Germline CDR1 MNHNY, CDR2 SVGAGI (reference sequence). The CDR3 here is CASSYSKGQGNGYTF. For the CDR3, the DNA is TGTGCCAGCAGTTACTCGAAGGGGCAGGGGAACGGCTACACCTTC.

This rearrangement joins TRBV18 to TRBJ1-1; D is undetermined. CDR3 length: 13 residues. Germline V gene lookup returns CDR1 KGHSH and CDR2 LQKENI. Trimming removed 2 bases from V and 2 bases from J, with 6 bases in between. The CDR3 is CASSPGPNTEAFF. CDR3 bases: TGTGCCAGCTCACCAGGGCCCAACACTGAAGCTTTCTTT.

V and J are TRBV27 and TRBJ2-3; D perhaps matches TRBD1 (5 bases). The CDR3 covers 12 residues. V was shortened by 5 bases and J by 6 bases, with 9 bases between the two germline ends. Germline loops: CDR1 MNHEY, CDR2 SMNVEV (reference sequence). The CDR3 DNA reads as TGTGCCAGCAGTCCTTCAGGGGATACGCAGTATTTT. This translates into CASSPSGDTQYF.

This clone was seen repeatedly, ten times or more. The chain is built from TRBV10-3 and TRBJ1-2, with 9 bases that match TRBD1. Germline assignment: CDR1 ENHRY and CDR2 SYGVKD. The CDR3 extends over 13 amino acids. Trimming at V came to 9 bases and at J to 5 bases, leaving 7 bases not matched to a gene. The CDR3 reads CAMQQGAEYGYTF. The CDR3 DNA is TGTGCCATGCAACAGGGGGCCGAGTATGGCTACACCTTC.

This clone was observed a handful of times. The CDR3 loop is CASSPRVSYEQYF. The CDR3 DNA reads TGTGCCAGCAGCCCCCGTGTCTCCTACGAGCAGTACTTC. This chain joins TRBV7-9 and TRBJ2-7, with D uncertain. The V and J ends lost 5 bases and 0 bases respectively, with 8 bases between them. The CDR3 is 13 amino acids. Germline V gene data show CDR1 as SEHNR and CDR2 as FQNEAQ (reference sequence).

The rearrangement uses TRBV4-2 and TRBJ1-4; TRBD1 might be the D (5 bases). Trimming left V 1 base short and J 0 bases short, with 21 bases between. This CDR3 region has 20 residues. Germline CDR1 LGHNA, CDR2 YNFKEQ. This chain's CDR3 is CASSQAGKGTSLATNEKLFF. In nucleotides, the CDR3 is TGTGCCAGCAGCCAAGCAGGGAAGGGTACATCTCTAGCAACTAATGAAAAACTGTTTTTT.

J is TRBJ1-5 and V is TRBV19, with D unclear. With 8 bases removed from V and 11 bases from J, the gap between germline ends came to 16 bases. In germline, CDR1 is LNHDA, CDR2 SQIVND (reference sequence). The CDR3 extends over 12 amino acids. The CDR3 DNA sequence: TGTGCCAGTTCGCAGTACCGTTTGACCCAGCATTTT. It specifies CASSQYRLTQHF. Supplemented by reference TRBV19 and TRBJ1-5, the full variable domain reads DGGITQSPKYLFRKEGQNVTLSCEQNLNHDAMYWYRQDPGQGLRLIYYSQIVNDFQKGDIAEGYSVSREKKESFPLTVTSAQKNPTAFYLCASSQYRLTQHFGDGTRLSIL.

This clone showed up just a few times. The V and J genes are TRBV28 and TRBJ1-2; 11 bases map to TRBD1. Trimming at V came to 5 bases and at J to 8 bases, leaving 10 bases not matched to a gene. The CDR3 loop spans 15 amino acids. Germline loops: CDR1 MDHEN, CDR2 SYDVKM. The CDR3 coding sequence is TGTGCCAGCAGTCCAAGTCAGGGACAGGGGGTGGGCTACACCTTC. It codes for CASSPSQGQGVGYTF.

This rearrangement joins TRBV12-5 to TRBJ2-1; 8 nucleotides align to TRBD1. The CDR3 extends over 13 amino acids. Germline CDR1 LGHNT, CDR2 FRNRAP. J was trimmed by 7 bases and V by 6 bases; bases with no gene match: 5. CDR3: CASGSGGENEQFF. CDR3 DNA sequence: TGTGCTAGTGGCTCAGGGGGCGAGAATGAGCAGTTCTTC.

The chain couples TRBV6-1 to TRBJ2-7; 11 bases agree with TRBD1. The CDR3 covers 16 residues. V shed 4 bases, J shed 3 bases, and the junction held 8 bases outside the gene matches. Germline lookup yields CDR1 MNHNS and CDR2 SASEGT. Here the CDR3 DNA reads TGTGCCAGCAGTGCCCGGAGGACAGGGGGCTTCTACGAGCAGTACTTC. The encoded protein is CASSARRTGGFYEQYF.

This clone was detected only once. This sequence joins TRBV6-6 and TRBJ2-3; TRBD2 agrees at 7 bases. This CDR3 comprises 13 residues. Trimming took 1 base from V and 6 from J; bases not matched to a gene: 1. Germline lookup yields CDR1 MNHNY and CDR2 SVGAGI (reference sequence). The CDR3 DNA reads TGTGCCAGCAGTTACTGGGAGGGGGATACGCAGTATTTT. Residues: CASSYWEGDTQYF.

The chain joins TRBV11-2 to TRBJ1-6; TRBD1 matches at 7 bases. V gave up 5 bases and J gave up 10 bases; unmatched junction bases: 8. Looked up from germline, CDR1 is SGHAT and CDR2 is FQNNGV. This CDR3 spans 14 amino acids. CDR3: CASSLGQVSSPLHF. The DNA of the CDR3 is TGTGCCAGCAGCCTAGGACAGGTTAGCTCACCCCTCCACTTT.

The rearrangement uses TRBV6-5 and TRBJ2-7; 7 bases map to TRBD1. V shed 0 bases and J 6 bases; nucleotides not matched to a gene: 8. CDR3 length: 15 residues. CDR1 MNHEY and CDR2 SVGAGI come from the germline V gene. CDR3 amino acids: CASSYSETGKSEQYF. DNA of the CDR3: TGTGCCAGCAGTTACTCGGAGACAGGGAAGAGCGAGCAGTACTTC.

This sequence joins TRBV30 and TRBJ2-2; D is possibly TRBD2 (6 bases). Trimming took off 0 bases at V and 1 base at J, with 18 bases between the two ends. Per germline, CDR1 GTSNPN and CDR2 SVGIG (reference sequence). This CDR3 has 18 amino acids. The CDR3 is CAWSVRGFGQGNTGELFF. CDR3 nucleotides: TGTGCCTGGAGTGTACGGGGGTTCGGGCAGGGGAACACCGGGGAGCTGTTTTTT.